This T cell receptor (beta chain) stems from a study of vaccination effects on CD4 cells after COVID-19. V was clipped by 1 base and J by 0 bases, with 6 bases between them. Per the germline V gene, CDR1 is SGHNT and CDR2 is YYREEE (reference sequence). This CDR3 is built from 14 residues. Clones were read by immunoSEQ multiplex PCR, and TCRdb kept only the in-frame ones, dropping some. This table holds tens of thousands of clones, approximately 80% found once. The study's findings and limits: Marked clonal contraction was seen in infection- and vaccine-induced clones late after vaccination. Mainly new vaccine-induced clones made up the post-vaccine spike-reactive clones in convalescents.

Details on this clone: The antigen remains undetermined.

Ahead of sequencing, the ViraFEST assay grew antigen-specific CD4+ T cells using viral peptide pools. Culture lasted 10 days before CD4+ T cell isolation. This person caught SARS-CoV-2 sometime from March to December 2020, and PCR testing confirmed the infection. It was with 10 IU/ml IL-2 and around 9.9 ug/ml peptides that 1.5 million to 2.5 million PBMC per well were cultured. The chain combines TRBV5-4 with TRBJ2-3, with D hard to call. The specimen comprised CD4+ T cells from PBMCs cultured with HCoV-NL63 spike peptides, sampled before COVID-19 vaccination. The sequence came from a human donor who had a prior SARS-CoV-2 infection. The CDR3 region is CASSLLGSTDTQYF. The CDR3 DNA follows: TGTGCCAGCAGCTTGCTAGGGAGCACAGATACGCAGTATTTT.